Listed below are T cell receptor beta chains from one sample, sequenced in a study of long-term antiretroviral therapy in people with HIV. The protocol was immunoSEQ multiplex PCR, while the TCRdb copy is restricted to in-frame clones and leaves out a portion. The sample carries 9,500 to 12,000 clones, approximately 90% recorded once. This specimen was unsorted PBMCs, taken 0.2 years before starting antiretroviral therapy. The source of these receptors is a woman aged 35 to 49 with HIV. CDR3s include the opening cysteine and the closing phenylalanine or tryptophan. The order of the fields is V gene, clone size, D gene, J gene, CDR3 DNA, CDR3 protein. A D gene is named only where the DNA matches it firmly. The size entry is marked missing in some rows and otherwise reads once, few, many or a size class.

V: TRBV7-9; size: medium-sized; D: TRBD1; J: TRBJ2-2; DNA: TGTGCCAGCAGCTTCCTACAGGGGGCAAGCACCGGGGAGCTGTTTTTT; CDR3: CASSFLQGASTGELFF
V: TRBV5-6; size: -; D: TRBD2; J: TRBJ2-5; DNA: TGTGCCAGCAGCCAGGGACTAGGGCCCAAAGAGACCCAGTACTTC; CDR3: CASSQGLGPKETQYF
V: TRBV18; size: -; D: -; J: TRBJ1-2; DNA: TGTGCCAGCTCACCCGCCGACGGCTATGGCTACACCTTC; CDR3: CASSPADGYGYTF
V: TRBV10-3; size: few; D: TRBD2; J: TRBJ2-7; DNA: TGTGCCAGCAGTCTTCGGACTAGCGGGAACTACGAGCAGTACTTC; CDR3: CASSLRTSGNYEQYF
V: TRBV2; size: -; D: TRBD1; J: TRBJ2-7; DNA: TGTGCCAGCAGTGGACAGGGAGCCTACGAGCAGTACTTC; CDR3: CASSGQGAYEQYF
V: TRBV14; size: -; D: -; J: TRBJ1-6; DNA: TGTGCCAGCAGCCAAGCGCTAACCTCACCCCTCCACTTT; CDR3: CASSQALTSPLHF
V: TRBV18; size: -; D: -; J: TRBJ2-1; DNA: TGTGCCAGCTCACCTAACAGGGATGGAAGTGAGCAGTTCTTC; CDR3: CASSPNRDGSEQFF
V: TRBV14; size: once; D: -; J: TRBJ1-2; DNA: TGTGCCAGCAGCCAAGGACAGTTCTATGGCTACACCTTC; CDR3: CASSQGQFYGYTF
V: TRBV18; size: -; D: -; J: TRBJ1-2; DNA: TGTGCCAGCTCACGGGACAACTCTTTCTATGGCTACACCTTC; CDR3: CASSRDNSFYGYTF
V: TRBV6-1; size: -; D: -; J: TRBJ2-7; DNA: TGTGCCAGCAGTGAGTCCAACAGGGTCATGGGCGAGCAGTACTTC; CDR3: CASSESNRVMGEQYF
V: TRBV7-9; size: few; D: -; J: TRBJ2-4; DNA: TGTGCCAGCAGCAGCGAAGGGGGGGGCAAAAACATTCAGTACTTC; CDR3: CASSSEGGGKNIQYF
V: TRBV7-2; size: -; D: -; J: TRBJ2-1; DNA: TGTGCCAGCACAGGGGGGGCCTCCTACAATGAGCAGTTCTTC; CDR3: CASTGGASYNEQFF
V: TRBV5-4; size: -; D: -; J: TRBJ1-6; DNA: TGTGCCAGCAGCTTGGCCAACGATGGCCCCCTCCACTTT; CDR3: CASSLANDGPLHF
V: TRBV6-1; size: -; D: -; J: TRBJ1-2; DNA: TGTGCCAGCAGTGAAGCGGACGGATCCTTCTATGGCTACACCTTC; CDR3: CASSEADGSFYGYTF
V: TRBV5-1; size: once; D: -; J: TRBJ1-1; DNA: TGCGCCAGCAGCTTGCAGGGTAACACTGAAGCTTTCTTT; CDR3: CASSLQGNTEAFF
V: TRBV7-9; size: few; D: -; J: TRBJ2-2; DNA: TGTGCCAGCAGCTTACAGTCCGGGGAGCTGTTTTTT; CDR3: CASSLQSGELFF
V: TRBV5-4; size: -; D: TRBD2; J: TRBJ2-7; DNA: TGTGCCAGCACCATGGACGTAGCGGGTCCTTACGAGCAGTACTTC; CDR3: CASTMDVAGPYEQYF
V: TRBV7-2; size: -; D: -; J: TRBJ1-3; DNA: TGTGCCAGCAGCTTAGTTCCCTACGGAAACACCATATATTTT; CDR3: CASSLVPYGNTIYF
V: TRBV6-6; size: -; D: TRBD1; J: TRBJ1-5; DNA: TGTGCCAGCAGTTACGAGGGGGCGAGCAATCAGCCCCAGCATTTT; CDR3: CASSYEGASNQPQHF
V: TRBV4-1; size: -; D: -; J: TRBJ1-3; DNA: TGCGCCAGCAGCCAAGTTTTGACCCAAATCCCGGGGGCAGGGATGGACACCATATATTTT; CDR3: CASSQVLTQIPGAGMDTIYF
V: TRBV5-6; size: -; D: -; J: TRBJ1-2; DNA: TGTGCCAGCAGCTTGGGGTCTTCTAACTATGGCTACACCTTC; CDR3: CASSLGSSNYGYTF
V: TRBV30; size: -; D: TRBD1; J: TRBJ1-5; DNA: TGTGCCTGGAGTGTATCTTTGGGACAGGGGGCTTGGCAGCCCCAGCATTTT; CDR3: CAWSVSLGQGAWQPQHF
V: TRBV2; size: -; D: -; J: TRBJ2-3; DNA: TGTGCCAGCAGTAGAACGCCGGGGAACACAGATACGCAGTATTTT; CDR3: CASSRTPGNTDTQYF
V: TRBV10-3; size: -; D: TRBD2; J: TRBJ2-2; DNA: TGTGCCATCAGTTCCGGGACTACTAACACCGGGGAGCTGTTTTTT; CDR3: CAISSGTTNTGELFF